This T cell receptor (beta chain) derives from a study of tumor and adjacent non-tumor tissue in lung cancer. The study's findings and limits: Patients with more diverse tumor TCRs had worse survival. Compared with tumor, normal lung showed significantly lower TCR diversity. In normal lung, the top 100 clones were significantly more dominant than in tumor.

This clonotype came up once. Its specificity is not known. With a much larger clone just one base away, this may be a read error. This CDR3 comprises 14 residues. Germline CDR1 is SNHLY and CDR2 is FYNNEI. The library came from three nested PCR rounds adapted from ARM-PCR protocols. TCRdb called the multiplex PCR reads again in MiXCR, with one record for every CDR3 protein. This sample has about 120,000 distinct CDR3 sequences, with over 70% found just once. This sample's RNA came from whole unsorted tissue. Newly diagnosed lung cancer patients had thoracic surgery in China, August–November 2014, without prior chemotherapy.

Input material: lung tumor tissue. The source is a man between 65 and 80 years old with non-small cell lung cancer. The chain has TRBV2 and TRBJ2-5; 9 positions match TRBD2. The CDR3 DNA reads TGTGCCAGCAGTGTTGGTAGCGGGGGAGAGGCCCAGTACTTC. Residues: CASSVGSGGEAQYF.